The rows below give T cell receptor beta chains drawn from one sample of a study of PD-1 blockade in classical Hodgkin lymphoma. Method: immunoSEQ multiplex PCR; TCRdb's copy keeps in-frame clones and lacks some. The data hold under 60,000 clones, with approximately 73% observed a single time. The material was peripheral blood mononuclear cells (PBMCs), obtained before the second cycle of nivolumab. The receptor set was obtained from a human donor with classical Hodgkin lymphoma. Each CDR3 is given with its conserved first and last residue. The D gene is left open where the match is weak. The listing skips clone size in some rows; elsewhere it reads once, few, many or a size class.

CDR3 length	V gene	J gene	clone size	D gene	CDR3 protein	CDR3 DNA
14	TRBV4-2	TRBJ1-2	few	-	CASSQVGADYGYTF	TGTGCCAGCAGCCAAGTAGGGGCGGACTATGGCTACACCTTC
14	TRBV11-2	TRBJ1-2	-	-	CASLGPPGDYGYTF	TGTGCCAGCCTGGGACCGCCTGGTGACTATGGCTACACCTTC
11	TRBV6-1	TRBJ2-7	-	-	CASSYGTEQYF	TGTGCCAGCAGTTACGGAACCGAGCAGTACTTC
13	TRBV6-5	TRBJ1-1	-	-	CASSNRESTEAFF	TGTGCCAGCAGTAACAGGGAGAGCACTGAAGCTTTCTTT
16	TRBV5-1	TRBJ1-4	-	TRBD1	CASSFRQGGTNEKLFF	TGCGCCAGCAGCTTCAGACAGGGTGGAACTAATGAAAAACTGTTTTTT
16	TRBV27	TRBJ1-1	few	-	CASSFLAGGSNTEAFF	TGTGCCAGCAGTTTTTTGGCCGGGGGTTCGAACACTGAAGCTTTCTTT
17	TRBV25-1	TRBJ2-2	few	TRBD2	CASSGTSGSALAGELFF	TGTGCCAGCAGCGGGACTAGCGGGAGCGCCCTCGCCGGGGAGCTGTTTTTT
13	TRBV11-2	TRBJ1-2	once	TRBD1	CASSLDRDGGYTF	TGTGCCAGCAGCCTCGACAGGGATGGCGGCTACACCTTC
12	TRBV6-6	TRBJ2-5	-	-	CASHLFQETQYF	TGTGCCAGCCATTTGTTCCAAGAGACCCAGTACTTC
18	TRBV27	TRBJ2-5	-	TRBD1	CASTPLLPGQGTLETQYF	TGTGCCAGCACGCCATTATTACCGGGACAGGGGACTTTGGAGACCCAGTACTTC
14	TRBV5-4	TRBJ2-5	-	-	CASSSGLAQETQYF	TGTGCCAGCAGCTCTGGGCTCGCCCAAGAGACCCAGTACTTC